This T cell receptor beta chain was recorded in a study of blood T cells in healthy people across ages. Overall study findings and caveats: A greater number of naive CD4+ cells and higher diversity distinguished long-lived donors from aged donors. Per million T cells, the diversity of TCR beta decreased roughly linearly as age advanced.

Peripheral blood was drawn, ten milliliters per donor. The junction had 2 bases not matched to a gene; V was cut back by 3 bases and J by 3 bases. From germline, CDR1 is GTSNPN and CDR2 SVGIG (reference sequence). The CDR3 runs to 13 residues. Together with a sample-barcoded 5' primer, a J-beta primer mix was included in a second PCR lasting roughly 6 to 12 cycles. TCRdb called the 5' RACE reads again in MiXCR, with one record for every CDR3 protein. The table has 850,000 to 1,300,000 distinct CDR3 sequences, more than 35% seen once; the top ten hold 18%. With respect to this clonotype: Its antigen is not known.

The chain combines TRBV30 with TRBJ2-1; the match to TRBD1 covers 7 bases. Sequencing input: blood. This TCR derives from a woman aged 55-70 years in good health. The CDR3 protein is CAWSRDSYNEQFF. The DNA of the CDR3 is TGTGCCTGGAGCAGGGACAGCTACAATGAGCAGTTCTTC.